Listed here is a single T cell receptor beta chain. Its matching antigen is unknown. These data belong to a study of T cells after yellow fever vaccination. Study as a whole: The fractions with low cell numbers were processed using SMART-Seq v4 Ultra Low Input. Study results and caveats: Detected again after the booster were most primary-vaccination clones, at about 96% CD4 and about 89% CD8. Contaminating bulk clonotypes could be abundant in FACS-sorted repertoires.

Germline loops: CDR1 LGHNA, CDR2 YSLEER. V was clipped by 1 base and J by 2 bases, with 15 bases between them. CDR3 length: 16 amino acids. 5'RACE template switching added a universal primer site and UMIs to TCR cDNA. TCRdb redid the calling of the 5' RACE reads with MiXCR, one entry per CDR3 protein. The data show 200,000 to 250,000 distinct CDR3 sequences, under 3.5% seen once. Sequenced material: CD4+ T cells sorted from PBMCs, taken 10 days after the yellow fever booster vaccination. The TCR was taken from a man aged 18 to 30 who received the YFV17D yellow fever vaccine. The chain employs TRBV4-3 and TRBJ2-7; perhaps TRBD2 as D (6 bases). CDR3 protein: CASSQVGGATTYEQYF. CDR3 DNA sequence: TGCGCCAGCAGCCAAGTCGGAGGGGCTACTACCTACGAGCAGTACTTC.